This T cell receptor beta chain was identified during a study of blood T cell repertoires in COVID-19. From germline, CDR1 is LNHNV and CDR2 YYDKDF (reference sequence). V lost 1 base to trimming and J lost 1 base, with 8 bases between them. The CDR3 consists of 14 residues. Assay: immunoSEQ multiplex PCR; the TCRdb copy retains only in-frame clones and omits some. This sample has roughly 100,000 clones, with about 85% found just once. Sequenced material: peripheral blood. The chain has TRBV15 and TRBJ2-7; D is unclear. The TCR was taken from a man aged 50 to 60 with acute or convalescent COVID-19. This CDR3 is CATSRGPGSYEQYF. Here the CDR3 DNA reads TGTGCCACCAGCAGAGGGCCGGGTTCCTACGAGCAGTACTTC.